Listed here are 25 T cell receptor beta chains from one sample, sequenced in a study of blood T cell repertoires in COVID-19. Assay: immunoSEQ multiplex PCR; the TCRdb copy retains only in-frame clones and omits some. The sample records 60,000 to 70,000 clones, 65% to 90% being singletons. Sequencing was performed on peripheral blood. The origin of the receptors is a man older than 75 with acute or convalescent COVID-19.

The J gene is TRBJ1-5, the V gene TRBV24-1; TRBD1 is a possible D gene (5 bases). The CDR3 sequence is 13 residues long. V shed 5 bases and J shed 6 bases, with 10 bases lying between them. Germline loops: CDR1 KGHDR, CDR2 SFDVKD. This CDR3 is CATSGGGTQPQHF. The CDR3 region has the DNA TGTGCCACCAGTGGCGGCGGGACTCAGCCCCAGCATTTT.

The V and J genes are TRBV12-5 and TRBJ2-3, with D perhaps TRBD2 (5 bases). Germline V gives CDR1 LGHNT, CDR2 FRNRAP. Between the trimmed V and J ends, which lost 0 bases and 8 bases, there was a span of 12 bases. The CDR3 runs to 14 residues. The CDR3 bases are TGTGCTAGTGGTTTGGTAGAGGGAACGGGTACGCAGTATTTT. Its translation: CASGLVEGTGTQYF.

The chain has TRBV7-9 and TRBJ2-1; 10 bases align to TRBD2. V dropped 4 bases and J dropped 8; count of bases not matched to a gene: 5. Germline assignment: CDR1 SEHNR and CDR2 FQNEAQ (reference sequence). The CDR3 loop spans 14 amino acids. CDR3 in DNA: TGTGCCAGCAGCTCGACTAGCGGGTACGATGAGCAGTTCTTC. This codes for CASSSTSGYDEQFF.

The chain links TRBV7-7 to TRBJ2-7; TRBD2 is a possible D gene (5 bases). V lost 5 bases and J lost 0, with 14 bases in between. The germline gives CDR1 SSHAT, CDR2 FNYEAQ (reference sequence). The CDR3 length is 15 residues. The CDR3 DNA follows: TGTGCCAGCAGCCCGGTGGACGGGATCTCCTACGAGCAGTACTTC. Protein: CASSPVDGISYEQYF.

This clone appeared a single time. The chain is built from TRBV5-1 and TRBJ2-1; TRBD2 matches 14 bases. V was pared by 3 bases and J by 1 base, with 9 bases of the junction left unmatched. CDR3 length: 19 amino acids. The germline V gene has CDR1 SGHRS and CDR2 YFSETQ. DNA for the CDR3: TGCGCCAGCAGCTCGGGACTAGCGGGAGAAAGACGGTCCTACAATGAGCAGTTCTTC. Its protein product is CASSSGLAGERRSYNEQFF. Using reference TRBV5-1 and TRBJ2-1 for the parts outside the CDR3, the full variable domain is KAGVTQTPRYLIKTRGQQVTLSCSPISGHRSVSWYQQTPGQGLQFLFEYFSETQRNKGNFPGRFSGRQFSNSRSEMNVSTLELGDSALYLCASSSGLAGERRSYNEQFFGPGTRLTVL.

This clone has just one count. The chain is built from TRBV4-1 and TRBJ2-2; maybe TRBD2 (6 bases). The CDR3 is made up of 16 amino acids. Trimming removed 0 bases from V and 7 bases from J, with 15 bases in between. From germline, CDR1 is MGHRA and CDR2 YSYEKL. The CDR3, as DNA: TGCGCCAGCAGCCAAGAATTGGGCGGGGTAGACGGGGAGCTGTTTTTT. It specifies CASSQELGGVDGELFF.

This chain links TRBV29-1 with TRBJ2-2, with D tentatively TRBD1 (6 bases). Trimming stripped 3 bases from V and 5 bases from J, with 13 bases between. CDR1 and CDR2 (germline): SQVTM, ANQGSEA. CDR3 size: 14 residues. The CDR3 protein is CSVEDRAGTGELFF. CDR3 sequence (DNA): TGCAGCGTTGAGGACAGAGCAGGTACCGGGGAGCTGTTTTTT.

CDR3 in amino acids: CASSELASSYNEQFF. CDR3 nucleotides: TGTGCCAGCAGTGAGCTAGCGAGTTCCTACAATGAGCAGTTCTTC. The chain employs TRBV2 and TRBJ2-1; tentatively, D is TRBD2 (6 bases). V was cut by 3 bases and J by 1 base, with 10 bases left in between. CDR3 length: 15 amino acids. Germline V gene sequence: CDR1 SNHLY, CDR2 FYNNEI.

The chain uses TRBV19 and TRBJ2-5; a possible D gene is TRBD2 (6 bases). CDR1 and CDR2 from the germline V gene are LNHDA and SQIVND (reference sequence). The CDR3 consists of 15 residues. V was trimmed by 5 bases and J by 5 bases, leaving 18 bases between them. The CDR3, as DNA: TGTGCCAGTAGTTCGTCGGGACTTATACCGGAGACCCAGTACTTC. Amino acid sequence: CASSSSGLIPETQYF.

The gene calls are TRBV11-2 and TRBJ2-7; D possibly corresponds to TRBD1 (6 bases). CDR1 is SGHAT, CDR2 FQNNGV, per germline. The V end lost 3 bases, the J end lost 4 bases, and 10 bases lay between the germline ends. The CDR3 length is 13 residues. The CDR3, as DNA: TGTGCCAGCAGCTTCGGGACAAATTACGAGCAGTACTTC. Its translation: CASSFGTNYEQYF.

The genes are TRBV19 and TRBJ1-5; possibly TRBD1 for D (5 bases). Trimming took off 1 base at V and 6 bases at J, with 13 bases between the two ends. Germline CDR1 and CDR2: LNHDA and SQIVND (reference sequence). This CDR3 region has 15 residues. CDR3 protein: CASSIAWGQGQPQHF. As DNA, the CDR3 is TGTGCCAGTAGTATAGCGTGGGGCCAAGGTCAGCCCCAGCATTTT. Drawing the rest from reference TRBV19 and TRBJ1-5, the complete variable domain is DGGITQSPKYLFRKEGQNVTLSCEQNLNHDAMYWYRQDPGQGLRLIYYSQIVNDFQKGDIAEGYSVSREKKESFPLTVTSAQKNPTAFYLCASSIAWGQGQPQHFGDGTRLSIL.

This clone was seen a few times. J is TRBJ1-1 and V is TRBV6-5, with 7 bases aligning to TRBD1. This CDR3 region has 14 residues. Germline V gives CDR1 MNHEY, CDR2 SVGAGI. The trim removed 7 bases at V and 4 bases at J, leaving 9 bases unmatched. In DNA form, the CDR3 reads TGTGCCAGCATAGTCGAAGGGGGCAGCACTGAAGCTTTCTTT. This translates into CASIVEGGSTEAFF.

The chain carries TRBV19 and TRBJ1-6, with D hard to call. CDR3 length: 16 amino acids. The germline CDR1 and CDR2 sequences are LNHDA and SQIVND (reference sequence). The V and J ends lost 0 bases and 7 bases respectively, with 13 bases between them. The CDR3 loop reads CASSIDLGLRNSPLHF. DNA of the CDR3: TGTGCCAGTAGTATAGATCTCGGACTCAGGAATTCACCCCTCCACTTT.

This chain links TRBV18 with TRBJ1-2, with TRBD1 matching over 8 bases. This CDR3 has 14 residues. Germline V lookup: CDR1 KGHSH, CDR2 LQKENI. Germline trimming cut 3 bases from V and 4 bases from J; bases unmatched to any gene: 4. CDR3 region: CASSPGTGIYGYTF. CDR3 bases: TGTGCCAGCTCACCTGGGACAGGAATCTATGGCTACACCTTC.

The CDR3 DNA reads TGCAGTGCCATTGACAGGTACGAGCAGTACTTC. It translates to CSAIDRYEQYF. This chain uses TRBV20-1 with TRBJ2-7, with a weak D call TRBD1 (6 bases). Trimming removed 6 bases from V and 4 bases from J, with 10 bases in between. The length of the CDR3 is 11 residues. Per the germline V gene, CDR1 is DFQATT and CDR2 is SNEGSKA (reference sequence).

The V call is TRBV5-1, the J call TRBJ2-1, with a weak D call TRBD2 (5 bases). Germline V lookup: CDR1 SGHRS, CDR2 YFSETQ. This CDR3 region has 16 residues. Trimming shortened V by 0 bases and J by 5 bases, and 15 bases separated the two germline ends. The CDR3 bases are TGCGCCAGCAGCTTGGGGGCTAGCTCCCGGGACAATGAGCAGTTCTTC. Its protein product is CASSLGASSRDNEQFF.

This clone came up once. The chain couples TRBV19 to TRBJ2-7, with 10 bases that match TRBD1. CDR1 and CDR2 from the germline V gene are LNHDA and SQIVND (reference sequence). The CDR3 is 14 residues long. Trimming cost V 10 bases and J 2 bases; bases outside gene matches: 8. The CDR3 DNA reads TGTGCCACTAAAGTCGGACAGGGGGCCTACGAGCAGTACTTC. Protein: CATKVGQGAYEQYF.

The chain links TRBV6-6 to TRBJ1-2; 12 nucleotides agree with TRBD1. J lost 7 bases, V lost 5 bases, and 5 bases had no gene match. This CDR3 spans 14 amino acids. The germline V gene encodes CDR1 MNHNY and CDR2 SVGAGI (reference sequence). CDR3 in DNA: TGTGCCAGCAGTACGGGACAGGGGGCCGGTGGCTACACCTTC. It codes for CASSTGQGAGGYTF.

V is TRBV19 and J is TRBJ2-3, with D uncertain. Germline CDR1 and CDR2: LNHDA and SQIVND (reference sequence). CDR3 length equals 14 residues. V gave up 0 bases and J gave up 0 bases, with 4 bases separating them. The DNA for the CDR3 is TGTGCCAGTAGTATAGATCTCAGCACAGATACGCAGTATTTT. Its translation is CASSIDLSTDTQYF.

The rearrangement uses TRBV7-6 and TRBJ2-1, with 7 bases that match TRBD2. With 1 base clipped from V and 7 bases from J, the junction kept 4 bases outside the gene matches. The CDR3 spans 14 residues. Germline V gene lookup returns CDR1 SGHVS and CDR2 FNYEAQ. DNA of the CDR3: TGTGCCAGCAGCTTAGTGCGGGAGAGTAATGAGCAGTTCTTC. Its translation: CASSLVRESNEQFF.

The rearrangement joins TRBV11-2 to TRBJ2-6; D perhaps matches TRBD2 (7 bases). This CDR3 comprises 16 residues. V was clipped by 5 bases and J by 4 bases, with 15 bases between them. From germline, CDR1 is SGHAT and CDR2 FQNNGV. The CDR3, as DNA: TGTGCCAGCAGCCCCGTCGGGGGGCCGGGGGCCAACGTCCTGACTTTC. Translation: CASSPVGGPGANVLTF.

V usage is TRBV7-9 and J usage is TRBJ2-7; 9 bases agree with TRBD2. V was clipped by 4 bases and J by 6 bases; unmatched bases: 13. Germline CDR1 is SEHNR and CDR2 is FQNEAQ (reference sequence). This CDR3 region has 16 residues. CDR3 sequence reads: CASSSSGAGGLVEQYF. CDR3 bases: TGTGCCAGCAGCTCTAGCGGAGCGGGGGGACTCGTCGAGCAGTACTTC.

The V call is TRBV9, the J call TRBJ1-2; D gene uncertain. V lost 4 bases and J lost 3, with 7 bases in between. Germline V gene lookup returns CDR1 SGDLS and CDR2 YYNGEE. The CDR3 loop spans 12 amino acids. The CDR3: CASSPTDYGYTF. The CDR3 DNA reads TGTGCCAGCAGCCCCACTGACTATGGCTACACCTTC.

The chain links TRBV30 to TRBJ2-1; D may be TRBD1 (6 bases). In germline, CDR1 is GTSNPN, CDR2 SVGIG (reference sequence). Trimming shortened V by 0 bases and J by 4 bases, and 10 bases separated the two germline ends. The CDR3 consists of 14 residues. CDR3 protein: CAWSVQGPYNEQFF. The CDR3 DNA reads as TGTGCCTGGAGTGTACAGGGACCATACAATGAGCAGTTCTTC.

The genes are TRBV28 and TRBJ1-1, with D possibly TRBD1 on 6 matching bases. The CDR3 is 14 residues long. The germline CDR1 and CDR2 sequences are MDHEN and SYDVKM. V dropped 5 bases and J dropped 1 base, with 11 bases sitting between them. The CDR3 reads CASSIRQANTEAFF. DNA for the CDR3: TGTGCCAGCAGTATCCGACAGGCGAACACTGAAGCTTTCTTT.